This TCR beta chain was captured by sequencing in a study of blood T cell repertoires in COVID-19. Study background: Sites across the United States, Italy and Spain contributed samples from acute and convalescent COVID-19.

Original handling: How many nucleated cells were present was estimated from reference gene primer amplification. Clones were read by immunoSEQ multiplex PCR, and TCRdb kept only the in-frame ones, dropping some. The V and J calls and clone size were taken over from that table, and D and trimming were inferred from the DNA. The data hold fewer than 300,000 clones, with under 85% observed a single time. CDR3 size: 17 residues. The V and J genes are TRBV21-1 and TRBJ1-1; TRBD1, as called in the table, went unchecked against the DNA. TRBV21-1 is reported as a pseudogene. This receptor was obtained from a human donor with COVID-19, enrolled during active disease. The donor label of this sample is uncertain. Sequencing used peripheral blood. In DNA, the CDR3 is TGTGCCAGCAGCAACTCACCCGGACAGGGGGCCTCTACTGAAGCTTTCTTT. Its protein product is CASSNSPGQGASTEAFF.